The rows below give T cell receptor beta chains drawn from one sample of a study of T cell repertoires in cytomegalovirus infection. TCRdb re-derived calls from the reads in MiXCR, one entry per CDR3 protein. In the table there are about 300,000 distinct CDR3 sequences, roughly 9.3% of which are singletons. The sequencing sample was made of PBMCs. Receptors were obtained from a human donor in good health (CMV status not recorded). Some clones in this sample may be carry-over from other donors' samples. Both conserved end residues are part of each CDR3. Fields, in order: V gene, D gene, J gene, clone size, CDR3 protein, CDR3 DNA. A D gene is named only where the DNA matches it firmly. Size values are once, few and many counts, or a class for expanded clones, and some rows have none.

>TRBV15|TRBD1|TRBJ2-2|few
CATSTERGLAGELFF
TGTGCCACCAGCACAGAAAGGGGGCTCGCCGGGGAGCTGTTTTTT
>TRBV20-1|TRBD2|TRBJ2-5|many
CSARVRGLAGARETQYF
TGCAGTGCTAGAGTCCGGGGGCTAGCGGGGGCGAGAGAGACCCAGTACTTC
>TRBV20-1|TRBD2|TRBJ2-1|many
CSAGDCGAGGFDEQFF
TGCAGTGCTGGAGATTGTGGAGCGGGGGGGTTCGATGAGCAGTTCTTC
>TRBV7-9|.|TRBJ1-1|many
CASSLEWTVRDEAFF
TGTGCCAGCAGCTTAGAATGGACGGTGCGTGATGAAGCTTTCTTT
>TRBV11-3|.|TRBJ1-3|many
CASSAGQSSGNTIYF
TGTGCCAGCAGCGCAGGACAGAGCTCTGGAAACACCATATATTTT
>TRBV5-6|TRBD2|TRBJ2-7|many
CASSSMTSGSYEQYF
TGTGCCAGCAGCTCAATGACTAGCGGCTCCTACGAGCAGTACTTC
>TRBV20-1|.|TRBJ1-1|few
CSANRQNTEAFF
TGCAGTGCTAACCGCCAGAACACTGAAGCTTTCTTT
>TRBV7-2|.|TRBJ1-2|many
CASSDTGSYGYTF
TGTGCCAGCAGCGATACAGGGTCCTATGGCTACACCTTC
>TRBV7-2|.|TRBJ2-5|many
CASSLAPNFQETQYF
TGTGCCAGCAGCTTAGCCCCAAACTTCCAAGAGACCCAGTACTTC
>TRBV7-2|.|TRBJ2-3|many
CASTPGPTRTDTQYF
TGTGCCAGCACCCCAGGGCCCACCCGCACAGATACGCAGTATTTT
>TRBV3-1|TRBD1|TRBJ2-7|few
CASSHGQGNYEQYF
TGTGCCAGCAGCCACGGACAGGGAAACTACGAGCAGTACTTC
>TRBV7-2|TRBD1|TRBJ2-7|many
CASSSTGGTYEQYF
TGTGCCAGCAGCTCGACAGGGGGTACCTACGAGCAGTACTTC
>TRBV23-1|.|TRBJ2-5|many
CASRPGSLQETQYF
TGCGCCAGCAGGCCGGGATCGTTACAAGAGACCCAGTACTTC
>TRBV7-2|TRBD2|TRBJ2-1|few
CASSLSGGVPNEQFF
TGTGCCAGCAGCCTTAGCGGGGGGGTCCCGAATGAGCAGTTCTTC
>TRBV28|.|TRBJ1-2|many
CASSSTTDGNYGYTF
TGTGCCAGCAGTTCTACAACGGACGGAAACTATGGCTACACCTTC
>TRBV11-2|.|TRBJ2-5|many
CASSRTRASSETQYF
TGTGCCAGCAGCCGGACAAGGGCCTCCAGTGAGACCCAGTACTTC
>TRBV18|TRBD1|TRBJ1-1|few
CASSPTGQGADTEAFF
TGTGCCAGCTCACCAACCGGACAGGGGGCGGACACTGAAGCTTTCTTT
>TRBV7-2|TRBD1|TRBJ1-2|few
CASSLGTGVAGYTF
TGTGCCAGCAGCTTAGGAACAGGGGTGGCTGGCTACACCTTC
>TRBV6-2/TRBV6-3|.|TRBJ1-1|few
CASSWAGGRGSAFF
TGTGCCAGCAGTTGGGCGGGGGGCCGAGGCTCCGCTTTCTTT
>TRBV24-1|TRBD2|TRBJ2-1|few
CATSDIGLAGGKSSYNEQFF
TGTGCCACCAGTGATATAGGACTAGCGGGGGGTAAAAGCTCCTACAATGAGCAGTTCTTC
>TRBV6-5|TRBD2|TRBJ2-7|many
CASSYTGGTYEQYF
TGTGCCAGCAGTTACACGGGGGGGACCTACGAGCAGTACTTC
>TRBV6-6|.|TRBJ1-2|many
CASSRDTSNYGYTF
TGTGCCAGCAGTCGGGACACCTCTAACTATGGCTACACCTTC
>TRBV7-6|.|TRBJ2-2|many
CASSLNTGNTGELFF
TGTGCCAGCAGCCTCAACACAGGGAACACCGGGGAGCTGTTTTTT
>TRBV20-1|TRBD2|TRBJ2-5|.
CSAGGLWLAGGFKTQYF
TGCAGTGCGGGGGGCCTTTGGCTAGCGGGGGGCTTTAAGACCCAGTACTTC
>TRBV5-5|.|TRBJ2-3|many
CASSLVVGRSTDTQYF
TGTGCCAGCAGCTTGGTAGTGGGACGAAGCACAGATACGCAGTATTTT
>TRBV7-8|.|TRBJ2-7|many
CASSRGQGEQYF
TGTGCCAGCAGCCGCGGACAAGGCGAGCAGTACTTC
>TRBV12-3/TRBV12-4|TRBD1|TRBJ2-5|many
CASSSPPGQVQETQYF
TGTGCCAGCAGTTCCCCCCCGGGACAGGTCCAAGAGACCCAGTACTTC
>TRBV6-5|TRBD2|TRBJ2-1|many
CASTIAGGPYNEQFF
TGTGCCAGCACCATAGCGGGGGGGCCCTACAATGAGCAGTTCTTC
>TRBV13|.|TRBJ2-7|many
CASSRGGGYEQYF
TGTGCCAGCAGCAGGGGTGGGGGTTACGAGCAGTACTTC
>TRBV6-1|.|TRBJ2-2|many
CASSGGSFSSYGELFF
TGTGCCAGCAGTGGGGGGTCCTTCTCTTCGTACGGGGAGCTGTTTTTT
>TRBV28|.|TRBJ2-1|many
CASSSAGTGTRDEQFF
TGTGCCAGCAGTTCCGCCGGGACGGGGACAAGGGATGAGCAGTTCTTC
>TRBV28|TRBD1|TRBJ1-5|many
CASSWTGENNQPQHF
TGTGCCAGCAGTTGGACAGGGGAAAACAATCAGCCCCAGCATTTT
>TRBV9|TRBD2|TRBJ2-1|few
CASSGLATYNEQFF
TGTGCCAGCAGCGGACTAGCGACGTACAATGAGCAGTTCTTC
>TRBV10-3|.|TRBJ2-3|many
CAISAEDTQYF
TGTGCCATCAGTGCGGAAGATACGCAGTATTTT
>TRBV20-1|.|TRBJ1-5|.
CSARASLGSNQPQHF
TGCAGTGCTAGAGCCTCTTTGGGTAGCAATCAGCCCCAGCATTTT
>TRBV10-3|TRBD1|TRBJ2-5|.
CAIRLDRERMETQYF
TGTGCCATCAGGCTGGACAGGGAGAGGATGGAGACCCAGTACTTC
>TRBV7-2|TRBD1|TRBJ1-1|many
CASSSRQGARTEAFF
TGTGCCAGCAGCTCACGCCAGGGGGCGCGGACTGAAGCTTTCTTT
>TRBV12-3/TRBV12-4|.|TRBJ2-1|.
CASSPPGGLGYNEQFF
TGTGCCAGCAGTCCACCCGGGGGGCTAGGGTACAATGAGCAGTTCTTC
>TRBV20-1|.|TRBJ1-1|.
CSANSHRGPEAFF
TGCAGTGCTAATAGTCATCGGGGTCCTGAAGCTTTCTTT
>TRBV28|.|TRBJ2-3|many
CASSQQRNTQYF
TGTGCCAGCAGCCAGCAGAGGAATACGCAGTATTTT
>TRBV7-9|TRBD1|TRBJ2-2|.
CASSVHRGTGELFF
TGTGCCAGCAGCGTCCACAGGGGCACCGGGGAGCTGTTTTTT
>TRBV7-9|.|TRBJ2-2|many
CASSPHGVGELFF
TGTGCCAGCAGCCCACACGGGGTCGGGGAGCTGTTTTTT
>TRBV6-2/TRBV6-3|.|TRBJ1-5|many
CASSHEGLQVNSNQPQHF
TGTGCCAGCAGTCACGAAGGTCTACAGGTTAATAGCAATCAGCCCCAGCATTTT
>TRBV6-5|.|TRBJ1-2|many
CASSYSGGRNYGYTF
TGTGCCAGCAGTTACTCGGGGGGACGGAACTATGGCTACACCTTC
>TRBV9|TRBD1|TRBJ1-1|.
CASSSQTGLAFF
TGTGCCAGCAGCTCTCAGACAGGGCTAGCTTTCTTT
>TRBV29-1|.|TRBJ2-1|.
CSVEGDGYNEQFF
TGCAGCGTTGAGGGCGACGGCTACAATGAGCAGTTCTTC
>TRBV7-3|.|TRBJ1-1|many
CASSQGSEAFF
TGTGCCAGCAGCCAGGGCTCTGAAGCTTTCTTT
>TRBV7-9|.|TRBJ1-6|.
CASSWWTEENSPLHF
TGTGCCAGCAGTTGGTGGACGGAGGAAAATTCACCCCTCCACTTT
>TRBV28|.|TRBJ2-1|many
CASSLLGYNEQFF
TGTGCCAGCAGTTTACTGGGCTACAATGAGCAGTTCTTC
>TRBV20-1|.|TRBJ2-1|many
CSARDSGAWYNEQFF
TGCAGTGCTAGAGATTCGGGGGCCTGGTACAATGAGCAGTTCTTC
>TRBV6-6|.|TRBJ1-2|many
CASSLGAGPYGYTF
TGTGCCAGCAGTTTAGGGGCGGGGCCCTATGGCTACACCTTC
>TRBV19|.|TRBJ1-4|few
CASSLTPTTNEKLFF
TGTGCCAGTAGTCTTACACCAACAACTAATGAAAAACTGTTTTTT
>TRBV20-1|TRBD1|TRBJ2-2|few
CSAQGGTGGSAGELFF
TGCAGTGCTCAAGGGGGGACAGGGGGCAGCGCCGGGGAGCTGTTTTTT
>TRBV7-9|TRBD1|TRBJ1-1|many
CASSFPGGRGGLHTEAFF
TGTGCCAGCAGCTTCCCAGGGGGCAGGGGAGGCTTGCACACTGAAGCTTTCTTT